A single sample gave rise to the 27 T cell receptor beta chains below, sequenced in a study of T cell changes during pregnancy in multiple sclerosis. This table comes from immunoSEQ multiplex PCR, and its TCRdb copy is limited to in-frame clones, with some not included. The profile shows about 46,000 clones, approximately 90% of them singletons. This sample comprised CD4+ T cells from peripheral blood mononuclear cells, obtained after pregnancy. The receptors derive from a female donor with multiple sclerosis, enrolled in a pregnancy study.

The chain carries TRBV14 and TRBJ2-7; D gene uncertain. CDR1 and CDR2 from the germline V gene are SGHDN and FVKESK. V was trimmed by 6 bases and J by 2 bases, leaving 11 bases between them. CDR3 length equals 13 residues. The DNA of the CDR3 is TGTGCCAGCAGATCCGACGCGGCCTACGAGCAGTACTTC. It yields the protein CASRSDAAYEQYF.

The chain combines TRBV2 with TRBJ2-3, with D possibly matching TRBD2 (6 bases). The CDR3 is 15 amino acids. Germline CDR1 is SNHLY and CDR2 is FYNNEI. Trimming removed 6 bases at V and 3 bases at J, with 16 bases between. The CDR3 DNA reads as TGTGCCAGCAGGGAGGGTCCCGCCCCGACAGATACGCAGTATTTT. Its translation is CASREGPAPTDTQYF.

The chain couples TRBV2 to TRBJ1-2; 7 bases are shared with TRBD1. J lost 5 bases, V lost 8 bases, and 11 bases had no gene match. The CDR3 totals 14 residues. From germline, CDR1 is SNHLY and CDR2 FYNNEI. CDR3 in amino acids: CASEDRAIPYGYTF. In DNA form, the CDR3 reads TGTGCCAGCGAAGACAGGGCAATTCCGTATGGCTACACCTTC.

This clone was counted only a few times. This sequence joins TRBV5-1 and TRBJ1-1; 8 nucleotides line up with TRBD1. The V segment lost 4 bases and the J segment 3 bases; nucleotides outside the gene matches: 5. This CDR3 spans 14 amino acids. Germline CDR1 and CDR2: SGHRS and YFSETQ. The CDR3, as DNA: TGCGCCAGCAGCGTGGACAGGGCTGACACTGAAGCTTTCTTT. Its translation is CASSVDRADTEAFF.

This rearrangement joins TRBV6-1 to TRBJ2-3, with D perhaps TRBD2 (6 bases). V was trimmed by 4 bases and J by 1 base, leaving 15 bases between them. Germline V gene sequence: CDR1 MNHNS, CDR2 SASEGT. This CDR3 is 16 amino acids long. The CDR3 region has the DNA TGTGCCAGCAGTGTCGCGGGAAGCGGGCGCACAGATACGCAGTATTTT. Translation: CASSVAGSGRTDTQYF.

The rearrangement joins TRBV5-1 to TRBJ2-7, with 12 bases identical to TRBD2. With 0 bases clipped from V and 3 bases from J, the junction kept 4 bases outside the gene matches. Germline lookup yields CDR1 SGHRS and CDR2 YFSETQ. The CDR3 spans 16 residues. CDR3 in amino acids: CASSLGLAGVSYEQYF. CDR3 in DNA: TGCGCCAGCAGCTTGGGACTAGCGGGAGTTAGCTACGAGCAGTACTTC.

The chain combines TRBV4-1 with TRBJ2-1, with D possibly matching TRBD2 (6 bases). Germline values: CDR1 MGHRA, CDR2 YSYEKL. The CDR3 covers 14 residues. V lost 3 bases and J 1 base, leaving 7 bases between the germline ends. CDR3 residues: CASSQGTSYNEQFF. The CDR3 bases are TGCGCCAGCAGCCAGGGGACTTCCTACAATGAGCAGTTCTTC.

This sequence joins TRBV6-1 and TRBJ2-7; TRBD2 matches 7 bases. V lost 5 bases to trimming and J lost 4 bases; unmatched junction nucleotides: 11. From germline, CDR1 is MNHNS and CDR2 SASEGT. CDR3 length: 15 residues. The CDR3 DNA reads TGTGCCAGCAGTCACTGGGCCGCGGGAGAGTACGAGCAGTACTTC. Translating gives CASSHWAAGEYEQYF.

The V call is TRBV28, the J call TRBJ2-3; 7 nucleotides align to TRBD2. This CDR3 region has 15 residues. Germline loops: CDR1 MDHEN, CDR2 SYDVKM. The V segment lost 5 bases and the J segment 0 bases; nucleotides outside the gene matches: 5. The CDR3 here is CASSRGLGSTDTQYF. CDR3 DNA: TGTGCCAGCAGTCGAGGACTAGGTAGCACAGATACGCAGTATTTT.

The CDR3: CASSASGGGTYEQYF. The CDR3 nucleotides are TGTGCCAGCAGCGCCTCGGGAGGGGGTACCTACGAGCAGTACTTC. The V gene is TRBV28, the J gene TRBJ2-7; 8 bases line up with TRBD2. In germline, CDR1 is MDHEN, CDR2 SYDVKM. The CDR3 is made up of 15 amino acids. J was trimmed by 2 bases and V by 6 bases; bases with no gene match: 9. Together with reference TRBV28 and TRBJ2-7, the CDR3 gives the full variable domain: DVKVTQSSRYLVKRTGEKVFLECVQDMDHENMFWYRQDPGLGLRLIYFSYDVKMKEKGDIPEGYSVSREKKERFSLILESASTNQTSMYLCASSASGGGTYEQYFGPGTRLTVT.

This clone has a single count. In DNA, the CDR3 is TGTGCCAGCAGTCCCCAGGGACAGTCACTCACCGGGGAGCTGTTTTTT. Its translation is CASSPQGQSLTGELFF. The chain couples TRBV27 to TRBJ2-2, with TRBD1 identical over 7 bases. CDR1 MNHEY and CDR2 SMNVEV come from the germline V gene (reference sequence). The J segment lost 4 bases and the V segment lost 5 bases, leaving 10 bases of the junction unmatched. The CDR3 covers 16 residues.

This clone was counted once. The rearrangement joins TRBV7-8 to TRBJ2-1; 7 bases agree with TRBD2. The germline gives CDR1 SGHVS, CDR2 FQNEAQ. CDR3 length: 15 amino acids. The ends lost 3 bases at V and 1 base at J; junction bases unmatched: 3. The CDR3 bases are TGTGCCAGCAGCTTGTCTAGCGGTTCCTACAATGAGCAGTTCTTC. Encoded protein: CASSLSSGSYNEQFF.

The V and J genes are TRBV6-1 and TRBJ2-3; no clear D. The germline V gene encodes CDR1 MNHNS and CDR2 SASEGT. The CDR3 covers 14 residues. The V end was cut by 3 bases, the J end by 0 bases, with 7 bases between. CDR3 region: CASSDSRSTDTQYF. In nucleotides, the CDR3 is TGTGCCAGCAGTGATTCTAGGAGCACAGATACGCAGTATTTT.

V usage is TRBV9 and J usage is TRBJ2-1; 11 bases agree with TRBD1. Germline V gene sequence: CDR1 SGDLS, CDR2 YYNGEE. V was pared by 0 bases and J by 9 bases, with 8 bases of the junction left unmatched. The CDR3 extends over 16 amino acids. DNA for the CDR3: TGTGCCAGCAGCGTAGCTCCCGGACAGGGGGCGGGTGAGCAGTTCTTC. Translation: CASSVAPGQGAGEQFF. The full variable domain, rest sourced from reference TRBV9 and TRBJ2-1, is DSGVTQTPKHLITATGQRVTLRCSPRSGDLSVYWYQQSLDQGLQFLIQYYNGEERAKGNILERFSAQQFPDLHSELNLSSLELGDSALYFCASSVAPGQGAGEQFFGPGTRLTVL.

J is TRBJ1-3 and V is TRBV5-4; 8 bases fit TRBD1. The CDR3 has 14 amino acids. The germline gives CDR1 SGHNT, CDR2 YYREEE (reference sequence). With V trimmed by 0 bases and J by 8 bases, 4 bases remained unmatched. The CDR3 loop reads CASSLDRGVDTIYF. For the CDR3, the DNA is TGTGCCAGCAGCTTGGACAGGGGGGTTGACACCATATATTTT.

This clone was seen only once. The rearrangement joins TRBV5-1 to TRBJ2-7; TRBD1 agrees at 7 bases. The CDR3 has 15 amino acids. V trimming: 4 bases; J trimming: 0 bases; junction bases outside the gene matches: 7. Germline V gene lookup returns CDR1 SGHRS and CDR2 YFSETQ. The CDR3 here is CASSPGQVISYEQYF. CDR3 sequence (DNA): TGCGCCAGCAGCCCCGGACAGGTTATCTCCTACGAGCAGTACTTC.

V usage is TRBV5-5 and J usage is TRBJ1-4; 9 nucleotides line up with TRBD1. The CDR3 sequence is 14 residues long. V lost 2 bases to trimming and J lost 8 bases; unmatched junction nucleotides: 4. Germline lookup yields CDR1 SGHKS and CDR2 YYEKEE (reference sequence). As DNA, the CDR3 is TGTGCCAGCAGCTTACAGGGGGCGGGGGAAAAACTGTTTTTT. This codes for CASSLQGAGEKLFF.

This clone occurred a few times. The chain recombines TRBV29-1 with TRBJ2-1; 9 bases align to TRBD2. The CDR3 spans 17 residues. V was pared by 3 bases and J by 6 bases, with 15 bases of the junction left unmatched. Germline assignment: CDR1 SQVTM and CDR2 ANQGSEA. The CDR3 DNA follows: TGCAGCGTTGAGGTCCGCGCTCGGGGCGGGAGGGGCAATGAGCAGTTCTTC. Translating gives CSVEVRARGGRGNEQFF.

This clone came up once. The V and J genes are TRBV7-8 and TRBJ2-7, with no clear D. V was pared by 2 bases and J by 6 bases, with 5 bases between. The CDR3 is 11 residues long. Germline V gives CDR1 SGHVS, CDR2 FQNEAQ. CDR3 DNA: TGTGCCAGCAGCTTATTATCCGAGCAGTACTTC. Residues: CASSLLSEQYF.

The chain carries TRBV4-3 and TRBJ2-1, with TRBD2 identical over 11 bases. The germline V gene encodes CDR1 LGHNA and CDR2 YSLEER. V was clipped by 0 bases and J by 5 bases; unmatched bases: 15. CDR3 length: 20 residues. CDR3: CASSQEGPFSGRALDNEQFF. DNA for the CDR3: TGCGCCAGCAGCCAAGAAGGACCATTTAGCGGGAGGGCCCTTGACAATGAGCAGTTCTTC.

The V call is TRBV4-2, the J call TRBJ1-2; D unclear. The CDR3 extends over 15 amino acids. V was cut by 0 bases and J by 2 bases, with 10 bases left in between. Germline V gene data show CDR1 as LGHNA and CDR2 as YNFKEQ. The CDR3 loop reads CASSQDHGENYGYTF. Written as DNA, the CDR3 is TGTGCCAGCAGCCAAGACCACGGGGAAAACTATGGCTACACCTTC.

This clone has just one count. The V gene is TRBV5-6, the J gene TRBJ2-7; 12 bases are shared with TRBD1. Germline CDR1 SGHDT, CDR2 YYEEEE. The J segment lost 4 bases and the V segment lost 4 bases, leaving 12 bases of the junction unmatched. The CDR3 extends over 17 amino acids. CDR3 in amino acids: CASSLHVRDRGRYEQYF. CDR3 DNA sequence: TGTGCCAGCAGCCTTCATGTACGGGACAGGGGGCGGTACGAGCAGTACTTC.

This sequence joins TRBV11-1 and TRBJ1-2, with D possibly TRBD1 on 6 matching bases. Germline CDR1 SGHAT, CDR2 FQDESV (reference sequence). V was clipped by 1 base and J by 2 bases, with 8 bases between them. The CDR3 length is 14 residues. As DNA, the CDR3 is TGTGCCAGCAGCTTAGATACAGGGAACTATGGCTACACCTTC. Encoded protein: CASSLDTGNYGYTF.

The chain combines TRBV5-1 with TRBJ2-1, with 13 bases fitting TRBD2. The CDR3 runs 19 residues. V dropped 3 bases and J dropped 7; count of bases not matched to a gene: 16. CDR1 SGHRS and CDR2 YFSETQ come from the germline V gene. CDR3 DNA sequence: TGCGCCAGCAGCTCACCCGTCGGACTAGCGGGAGTGGGGCTGAATGAGCAGTTCTTC. Translated, it gives CASSSPVGLAGVGLNEQFF.

CDR3 in amino acids: CSVEHRGRLTEAFF. The DNA of the CDR3 is TGCAGCGTTGAACATCGCGGCCGGTTGACTGAAGCTTTCTTT. This rearrangement joins TRBV29-1 to TRBJ1-1; no reliable D call. Germline V lookup: CDR1 SQVTM, CDR2 ANQGSEA. The germline V and J ends were trimmed by 2 bases and 5 bases, with 15 bases remaining between them. The CDR3 consists of 14 residues. Using reference TRBV29-1 and TRBJ1-1 for the parts outside the CDR3, the full variable domain is SAVISQKPSRDICQRGTSLTIQCQVDSQVTMMFWYRQQPGQSLTLIATANQGSEATYESGFVIDKFPISRPNLTFSTLTVSNMSPEDSSIYLCSVEHRGRLTEAFFGQGTRLTVV.

This clone was recorded only once. J is TRBJ1-1 and V is TRBV28, with 7 bases matching TRBD1. This CDR3 is 14 amino acids long. V trimming: 5 bases; J trimming: 4 bases; junction bases outside the gene matches: 7. CDR1 and CDR2 from the germline V gene are MDHEN and SYDVKM. This chain's CDR3 is CASSRQGGGTEAFF. CDR3 nucleotides: TGTGCCAGCAGTCGCCAGGGGGGCGGCACTGAAGCTTTCTTT.

V is TRBV5-1 and J is TRBJ1-1; weak D call: TRBD1 (6 bases). Germline V gene sequence: CDR1 SGHRS, CDR2 YFSETQ. Deletions cut 4 bases from V and 5 bases from J, with 12 bases between. CDR3 length: 13 amino acids. The CDR3 nucleotides read TGCGCCAGCAGCGGAGGACAGTCGACTGAAGCTTTCTTT. Encoded protein: CASSGGQSTEAFF.